Following are 32 T cell receptor beta chains from one sample sequenced in a study of blood T cell repertoires in COVID-19. Profiling relied on immunoSEQ multiplex PCR, and the TCRdb table lists in-frame clones only, not all of them. The sample carries some 70,000 clones, about 88% recorded once. The sequencing input was PBMCs or T cells enriched from blood (not recorded which). Every receptor here comes from a woman aged 40 to 50 who had recovered from COVID-19.

The V and J genes are TRBV4-1 and TRBJ2-7, with D possibly matching TRBD2 (6 bases). CDR1 is MGHRA and CDR2 is YSYEKL in the germline V gene. Trimming pared 0 bases from V and 4 bases from J, leaving 10 bases between. The CDR3 is 14 residues long. The CDR3 here is CASSQEAAGYEQYF. The DNA of the CDR3 is TGCGCCAGCAGCCAAGAGGCGGCGGGATACGAGCAGTACTTC.

The chain joins TRBV25-1 to TRBJ2-5; the match to TRBD2 covers 12 bases. Trimming removed 3 bases from V and 5 bases from J; junction bases left unmatched: 10. Germline CDR1 is MGHDK and CDR2 is SYGVNS. This CDR3 comprises 17 residues. DNA for the CDR3: TGTGCCAGCAGTGAGGACCTGGGACTAGCGGGTCGGGAGACCCAGTACTTC. Amino acid sequence: CASSEDLGLAGRETQYF.

This clone was detected only a few times. The chain couples TRBV5-4 to TRBJ2-7; D is uncertain. The CDR3 sequence is 11 residues long. V lost 3 bases and J 6 bases, leaving 7 bases between the germline ends. Germline CDR1 is SGHNT and CDR2 is YYREEE (reference sequence). CDR3 coding DNA: TGTGCCAGCAGCTCCTCAGGCGAGCAGTACTTC. Amino acids: CASSSSGEQYF.

This clone was counted once. This sequence joins TRBV7-2 and TRBJ2-5; 13 nucleotides line up with TRBD2. This CDR3 region has 16 residues. After removal of 3 bases from V and 3 bases from J, the junction contained 4 bases not matched to a gene. The germline V gene encodes CDR1 SGHTA and CDR2 FQGNSA. CDR3 DNA sequence: TGTGCCAGCAGCTTTGACGGACTAGCGGGGGAAGAGACCCAGTACTTC. Its translation: CASSFDGLAGEETQYF.

The chain uses TRBV5-1 and TRBJ1-4, with TRBD1 identical over 7 bases. Germline CDR1 is SGHRS and CDR2 is YFSETQ. The J segment lost 2 bases and the V segment lost 0 bases, leaving 7 bases of the junction unmatched. The CDR3 is 17 residues long. CDR3 sequence (DNA): TGCGCCAGCAGCTTGGCGGTAGGGGGCATGACTAATGAAAAACTGTTTTTT. Protein: CASSLAVGGMTNEKLFF.

J is TRBJ1-1 and V is TRBV10-3; D might be TRBD1 (6 bases). CDR3 length: 17 residues. CDR1 and CDR2 (germline): ENHRY, SYGVKD. Trimming shortened V by 3 bases and J by 7 bases, and 24 bases separated the two germline ends. This CDR3 is CAISDWSGTTSRDEAFF. In DNA form, the CDR3 reads TGTGCCATCAGTGACTGGTCCGGGACAACCTCTCGGGATGAAGCTTTCTTT.

The gene calls are TRBV4-1 and TRBJ1-1; D may be TRBD1 (5 bases). V was pared by 3 bases and J by 5 bases, with 22 bases between. The length of the CDR3 is 17 residues. The germline V gene has CDR1 MGHRA and CDR2 YSYEKL. DNA of the CDR3: TGCGCCAGCAGCCATCTTAACTTGAGGGGAGGGGATACTGAAGCTTTCTTT. Translating it yields CASSHLNLRGGDTEAFF.

The chain is built from TRBV5-1 and TRBJ2-2, with D maybe TRBD1 (7 bases). The germline gives CDR1 SGHRS, CDR2 YFSETQ. Deletions cut 7 bases from V and 4 bases from J, with 17 bases between. The CDR3 runs 15 residues. CDR3 sequence (DNA): TGCGCCAGCGAGGAGGGGCAGGGGGGCACCGGGGAGCTGTTTTTT. As protein: CASEEGQGGTGELFF.

The rearrangement joins TRBV11-2 to TRBJ2-1, with a tentative D call TRBD1 (5 bases). Looked up from germline, CDR1 is SGHAT and CDR2 is FQNNGV. The CDR3 contains 14 residues. Trimming left V 3 bases short and J 10 bases short, with 16 bases between. CDR3 loop: CASSFPGFSWEQFF. CDR3 bases: TGTGCCAGCAGCTTCCCAGGGTTTTCGTGGGAGCAGTTCTTC.

The J gene is TRBJ1-3, the V gene TRBV6-5; D unclear. Trimming took 7 bases from V and 1 from J, leaving 5 bases between them. This CDR3 region has 12 residues. Germline assignment: CDR1 MNHEY and CDR2 SVGAGI. CDR3 protein: CASTSSGNTIYF. The CDR3 nucleotides are TGTGCCAGCACCAGTTCTGGAAACACCATATATTTT.

V usage is TRBV4-2 and J usage is TRBJ2-7; 7 nucleotides line up with TRBD2. The germline CDR1 and CDR2 sequences are LGHNA and YNFKEQ. J was trimmed by 2 bases and V by 2 bases; bases with no gene match: 9. This CDR3 has 16 amino acids. CDR3 region: CASSQYSGRNAYEQYF. The CDR3 DNA reads TGTGCCAGCAGCCAATATAGCGGGCGAAACGCCTACGAGCAGTACTTC.

The genes are TRBV5-1 and TRBJ1-1, with D possibly matching TRBD1 (5 bases). The CDR3 runs 15 residues. Germline lookup yields CDR1 SGHRS and CDR2 YFSETQ. With 1 base removed from V and 6 bases from J, the gap between germline ends came to 16 bases. CDR3 in DNA: TGCGCCAGCAGCTTGAGCTTTATTGGGGCGGCTGAAGCTTTCTTT. It specifies CASSLSFIGAAEAFF.

The V and J genes are TRBV23-1 and TRBJ1-2; D unclear. TRBV23-1 is annotated as an ORF whose role is uncertain. The V end was cut by 0 bases, the J end by 1 base, with 3 bases between. This CDR3 contains 13 residues. CDR3 region: CASSQSGNYGYTF. In nucleotides, the CDR3 is TGCGCCAGCAGTCAATCCGGTAACTATGGCTACACCTTC.

This chain connects TRBV29-1 to TRBJ1-3; 8 bases agree with TRBD1. The CDR3 runs 16 residues. Germline CDR1 SQVTM, CDR2 ANQGSEA. The V gene end was trimmed by 7 bases and the J gene end by 0 bases; junction bases not matched to a gene: 11. CDR3 sequence: CSAQLGGQGSGNTIYF. CDR3 coding DNA: TGCAGCGCCCAGTTAGGCGGACAGGGCTCTGGAAACACCATATATTTT.

This chain joins TRBV19 and TRBJ2-1, with 7 positions matching TRBD2. The CDR3 has 13 amino acids. Trimming took 11 bases from V and 6 from J; bases not matched to a gene: 10. CDR1 is LNHDA, CDR2 SQIVND, per germline (reference sequence). As DNA, the CDR3 is TGTGCCTCAAGCCTGACTAGCAGCAATGAGCAGTTCTTC. Its translation is CASSLTSSNEQFF. Filled out from reference TRBV19 and TRBJ2-1, the complete variable domain reads DGGITQSPKYLFRKEGQNVTLSCEQNLNHDAMYWYRQDPGQGLRLIYYSQIVNDFQKGDIAEGYSVSREKKESFPLTVTSAQKNPTAFYLCASSLTSSNEQFFGPGTRLTVL.

The table lists this clone with a count of one. The rearrangement uses TRBV5-6 and TRBJ2-7, with 9 bases aligning to TRBD1. V was pared by 4 bases and J by 6 bases, with 11 bases of the junction left unmatched. The CDR3 has 15 residues. The germline CDR1 and CDR2 sequences are SGHDT and YYEEEE. The chain's CDR3 is CASSEAGTGRSEQYF. The CDR3 bases are TGTGCCAGCAGCGAAGCCGGGACAGGGAGGAGCGAGCAGTACTTC.

This chain links TRBV5-4 with TRBJ2-7; 9 bases are a match to TRBD1. The CDR3 is 15 amino acids. The germline gives CDR1 SGHNT, CDR2 YYREEE (reference sequence). With 4 bases clipped from V and 5 bases from J, the junction kept 10 bases outside the gene matches. The CDR3 sequence: CASSKAGTGPHEQYF. CDR3 coding DNA: TGTGCCAGCAGCAAAGCCGGGACAGGGCCCCACGAGCAGTACTTC. The full variable domain, its missing parts supplied by reference TRBV5-4 and TRBJ2-7, is ETGVTQSPTHLIKTRGQQVTLRCSSQSGHNTVSWYQQALGQGPQFIFQYYREEENGRGNFPPRFSGLQFPNYSSELNVNALELDDSALYLCASSKAGTGPHEQYFGPGTRLTVT.

The V gene is TRBV5-8, the J gene TRBJ1-1; D gene unclear. Germline CDR1 SGHTS, CDR2 YDEGEE. V was cut by 5 bases and J by 0 bases, with 11 bases left in between. The CDR3 sequence is 14 residues long. The CDR3 is CASRIQNLNTEAFF. In DNA form, the CDR3 reads TGTGCCAGCAGAATACAGAACCTGAACACTGAAGCTTTCTTT.

Written as DNA, the CDR3 is TGTGCCAGCAGCTTAAGTCTGGGAGCGGGGCCGTACAATGAGCAGTTCTTC. Protein product: CASSLSLGAGPYNEQFF. The V call is TRBV7-2, the J call TRBJ2-1, with 7 bases lining up with TRBD2. Trimming removed 2 bases from V and 4 bases from J; junction bases left unmatched: 11. The germline V gene encodes CDR1 SGHTA and CDR2 FQGNSA. The CDR3 totals 17 residues.

The chain combines TRBV7-9 with TRBJ1-2, with 7 bases lining up with TRBD1. The V gene end was trimmed by 3 bases and the J gene end by 2 bases; junction bases not matched to a gene: 3. CDR1 is SEHNR, CDR2 FQNEAQ, per germline (reference sequence). This CDR3 is built from 14 residues. The CDR3 DNA reads as TGTGCCAGCAGCTTTCCGGGACAGAACTATGGCTACACCTTC. Encoded protein: CASSFPGQNYGYTF.

This sequence joins TRBV19 and TRBJ1-2; 11 nucleotides match TRBD1. Per germline, CDR1 LNHDA and CDR2 SQIVND (reference sequence). Trimming removed 4 bases from V and 4 bases from J; junction bases left unmatched: 8. This CDR3 spans 16 amino acids. CDR3 DNA: TGTGCCAGTAGTACAATAAGAGGACAGGGGGCCTATGGCTACACCTTC. It is translated as CASSTIRGQGAYGYTF.

The chain has TRBV5-1 and TRBJ2-3, with no clear D. Germline V gene sequence: CDR1 SGHRS, CDR2 YFSETQ. The CDR3 length is 13 residues. Trimming left V 6 bases short and J 2 bases short, with 10 bases between. The DNA of the CDR3 is TGCGCCAGCACCCCAACAGTCACAGATACGCAGTATTTT. Amino acids: CASTPTVTDTQYF. The variable domain in full, with the rest retrieved from reference TRBV5-1 and TRBJ2-3, is KAGVTQTPRYLIKTRGQQVTLSCSPISGHRSVSWYQQTPGQGLQFLFEYFSETQRNKGNFPGRFSGRQFSNSRSEMNVSTLELGDSALYLCASTPTVTDTQYFGPGTRLTVL.

This rearrangement joins TRBV11-3 to TRBJ1-3; 7 bases match TRBD1. The CDR3 totals 17 residues. V was pared by 5 bases and J by 0 bases, with 10 bases of the junction left unmatched. CDR1 SGHNT and CDR2 YENEEA come from the germline V gene. The CDR3 DNA sequence: TGTGCCAGCAGCCTTGGGCCCGACAGGGCCTCTGGAAACACCATATATTTT. It is translated as CASSLGPDRASGNTIYF.

There are a few counts of this clone. This CDR3 reads CATGRGNTEAFF. The DNA for the CDR3 is TGTGCCACAGGAAGGGGGAACACTGAAGCTTTCTTT. V usage is TRBV25-1 and J usage is TRBJ1-1; TRBD1 is a possible D gene (5 bases). Germline V gives CDR1 MGHDK, CDR2 SYGVNS. Trimming pared 10 bases from V and 1 base from J, leaving 10 bases between. The CDR3 contains 12 residues.

The V and J genes are TRBV5-8 and TRBJ1-1; no clear D gene. CDR1 is SGHTS, CDR2 YDEGEE, per germline. This CDR3 contains 15 residues. Trimming shortened V by 4 bases and J by 4 bases, and 17 bases separated the two germline ends. CDR3 sequence reads: CASSLGLFLGTEAFF. CDR3 DNA: TGTGCCAGCAGCCTAGGACTGTTTTTAGGCACTGAAGCTTTCTTT.

This clone has a single count. The V gene is TRBV5-6, the J gene TRBJ2-7; D possibly corresponds to TRBD1 (5 bases). Trimming cost V 0 bases and J 2 bases, with 12 bases left between them. Germline V gene data show CDR1 as SGHDT and CDR2 as YYEEEE. The CDR3 is 15 amino acids. The CDR3 region is CASSLVGTGPYEQYF. The CDR3 DNA follows: TGTGCCAGCAGCTTGGTAGGTACAGGACCCTACGAGCAGTACTTC.

In this sample, this clone turned up once. The chain employs TRBV3-1 (or the pseudogene TRBV3-2) and TRBJ2-5; D perhaps matches TRBD2 (6 bases). Germline V gene lookup returns CDR1 LGHDT and CDR2 YNNKEL (reference sequence). With 1 base removed from V and 3 bases from J, the gap between germline ends came to 9 bases. The CDR3 contains 14 residues. CDR3 region: CASSQAAGKETQYF. CDR3 coding DNA: TGTGCCAGCAGCCAAGCGGCGGGAAAAGAGACCCAGTACTTC.

This rearrangement joins TRBV9 to TRBJ1-1, with TRBD1 as a possible D gene (6 bases). In germline, CDR1 is SGDLS, CDR2 YYNGEE. Trimming pared 9 bases from V and 3 bases from J, leaving 21 bases between. CDR3 length: 15 amino acids. The CDR3 is CATPFVGAWDTEAFF. CDR3 nucleotide sequence: TGTGCCACCCCTTTTGTGGGGGCCTGGGACACTGAAGCTTTCTTT.

V gene TRBV9 combines with J gene TRBJ1-6, with 9 bases identical to TRBD1. The length of the CDR3 is 14 residues. The germline V gene encodes CDR1 SGDLS and CDR2 YYNGEE. The ends lost 5 bases at V and 7 bases at J; junction bases unmatched: 4. The CDR3 nucleotides are TGTGCCAGCAGGGACAGGGGAAGCAATTCACCCCTCCACTTT. Translating gives CASRDRGSNSPLHF.

This chain links TRBV10-3 with TRBJ2-2, with D possibly being TRBD2 (6 bases). Trimming took off 6 bases at V and 0 bases at J, with 11 bases between the two ends. CDR1 and CDR2 from the germline V gene are ENHRY and SYGVKD. The CDR3 consists of 15 residues. CDR3 sequence reads: CAIRKGTANTGELFF. In nucleotides, the CDR3 is TGTGCCATCAGAAAAGGGACTGCGAACACCGGGGAGCTGTTTTTT.

The chain recombines TRBV5-1 with TRBJ2-5; 11 bases line up with TRBD2. Germline assignment: CDR1 SGHRS and CDR2 YFSETQ. Trimming cost V 3 bases and J 1 base; bases outside gene matches: 2. The length of the CDR3 is 15 residues. CDR3 nucleotide sequence: TGCGCCAGCAGCTCCGGACTAGCGGGCCAAGAGACCCAGTACTTC. This translates into CASSSGLAGQETQYF.

The chain is built from TRBV5-1 and TRBJ2-2; D gene uncertain. Looked up from germline, CDR1 is SGHRS and CDR2 is YFSETQ. The CDR3 contains 15 residues. V was clipped by 4 bases and J by 1 base, with 11 bases between them. The CDR3 sequence is CASSPRVQNTGELFF. CDR3 nucleotides: TGCGCCAGCAGCCCACGGGTCCAGAACACCGGGGAGCTGTTTTTT. The full variable domain, in which reference TRBV5-1 and TRBJ2-2 provide the parts outside the CDR3, is KAGVTQTPRYLIKTRGQQVTLSCSPISGHRSVSWYQQTPGQGLQFLFEYFSETQRNKGNFPGRFSGRQFSNSRSEMNVSTLELGDSALYLCASSPRVQNTGELFFGEGSRLTVL.